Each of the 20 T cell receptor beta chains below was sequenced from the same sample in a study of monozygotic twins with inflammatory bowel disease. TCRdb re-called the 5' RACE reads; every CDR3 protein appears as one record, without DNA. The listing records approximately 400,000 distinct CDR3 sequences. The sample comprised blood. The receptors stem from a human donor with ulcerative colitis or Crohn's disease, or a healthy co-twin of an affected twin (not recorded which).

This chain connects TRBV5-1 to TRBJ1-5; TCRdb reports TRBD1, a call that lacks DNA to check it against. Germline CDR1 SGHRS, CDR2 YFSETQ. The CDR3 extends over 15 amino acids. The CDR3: CANYRDRGTNQPQHF.

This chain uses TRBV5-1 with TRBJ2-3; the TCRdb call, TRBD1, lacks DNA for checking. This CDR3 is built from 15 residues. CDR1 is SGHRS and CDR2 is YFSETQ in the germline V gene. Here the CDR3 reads CASSLATGGTDTQYF.

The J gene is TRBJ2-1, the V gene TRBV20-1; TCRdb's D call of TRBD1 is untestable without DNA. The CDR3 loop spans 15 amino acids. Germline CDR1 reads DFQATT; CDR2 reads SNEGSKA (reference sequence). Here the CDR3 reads CSARDRGSSYNEQFF.

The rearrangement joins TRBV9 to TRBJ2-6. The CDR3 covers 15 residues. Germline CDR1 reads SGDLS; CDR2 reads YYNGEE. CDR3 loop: CASSERLSGANVLTF.

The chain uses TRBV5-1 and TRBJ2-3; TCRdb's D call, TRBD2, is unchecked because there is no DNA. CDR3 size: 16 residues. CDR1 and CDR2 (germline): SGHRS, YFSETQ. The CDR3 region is CASSLRRGVYTDTQYF.

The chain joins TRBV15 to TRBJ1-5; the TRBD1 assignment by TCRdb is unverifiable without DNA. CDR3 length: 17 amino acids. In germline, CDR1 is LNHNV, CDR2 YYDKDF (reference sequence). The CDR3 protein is CATSRDLVGQRNQPQHF.

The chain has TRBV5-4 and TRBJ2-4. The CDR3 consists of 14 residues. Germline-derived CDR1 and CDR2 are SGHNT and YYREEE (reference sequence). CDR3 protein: CASSVGSAKNIQYF.

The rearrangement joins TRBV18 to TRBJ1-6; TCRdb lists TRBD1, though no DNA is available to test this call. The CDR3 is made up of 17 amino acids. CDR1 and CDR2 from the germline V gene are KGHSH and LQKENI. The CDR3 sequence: CASSPRTGDLGNSPLHF.

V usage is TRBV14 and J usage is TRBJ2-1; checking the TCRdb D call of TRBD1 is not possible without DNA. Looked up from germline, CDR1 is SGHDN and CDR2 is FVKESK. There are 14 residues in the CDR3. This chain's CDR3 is CASSQGRGPSRKFF.

The CDR3: CASSLGPKKGHTDTQYF. This rearrangement joins TRBV5-1 to TRBJ2-3; TCRdb proposes TRBD1, but this gene call is untestable without DNA. The CDR3 loop spans 17 amino acids. Germline CDR1 SGHRS, CDR2 YFSETQ.

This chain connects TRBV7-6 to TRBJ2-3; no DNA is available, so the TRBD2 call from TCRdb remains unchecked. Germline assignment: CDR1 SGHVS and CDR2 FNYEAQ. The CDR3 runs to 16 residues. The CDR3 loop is CASSSRALRGTDTQYF. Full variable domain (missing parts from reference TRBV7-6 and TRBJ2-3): GAGVSQSPRYKVTKRGQDVALRCDPISGHVSLYWYRQALGQGPEFLTYFNYEAQQDKSGLPNDRFSAERPEGSISTLTIQRTEQRDSAMYRCASSSRALRGTDTQYFGPGTRLTVL.

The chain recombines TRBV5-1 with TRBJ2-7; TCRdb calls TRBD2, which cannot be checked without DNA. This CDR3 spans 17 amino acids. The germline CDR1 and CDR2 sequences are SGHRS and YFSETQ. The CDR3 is CASSLAESLALSYEQYF. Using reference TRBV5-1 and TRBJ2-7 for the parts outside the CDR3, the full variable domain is KAGVTQTPRYLIKTRGQQVTLSCSPISGHRSVSWYQQTPGQGLQFLFEYFSETQRNKGNFPGRFSGRQFSNSRSEMNVSTLELGDSALYLCASSLAESLALSYEQYFGPGTRLTVT.

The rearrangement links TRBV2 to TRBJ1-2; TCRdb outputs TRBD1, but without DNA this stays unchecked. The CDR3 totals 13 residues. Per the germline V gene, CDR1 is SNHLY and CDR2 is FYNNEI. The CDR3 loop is CASSVQGARGYTF.

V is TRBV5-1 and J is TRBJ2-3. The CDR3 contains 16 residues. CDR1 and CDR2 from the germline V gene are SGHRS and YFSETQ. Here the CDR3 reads CASSLADPVSADTQYF.

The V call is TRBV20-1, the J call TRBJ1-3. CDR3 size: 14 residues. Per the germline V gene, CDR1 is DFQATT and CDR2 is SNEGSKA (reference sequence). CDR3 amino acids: CSARETGPGNTIYF.

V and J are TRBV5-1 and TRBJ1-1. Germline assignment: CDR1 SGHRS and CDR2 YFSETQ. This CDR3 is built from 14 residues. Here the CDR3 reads CASSLNSANTEAFF. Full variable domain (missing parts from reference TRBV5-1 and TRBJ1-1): KAGVTQTPRYLIKTRGQQVTLSCSPISGHRSVSWYQQTPGQGLQFLFEYFSETQRNKGNFPGRFSGRQFSNSRSEMNVSTLELGDSALYLCASSLNSANTEAFFGQGTRLTVV.

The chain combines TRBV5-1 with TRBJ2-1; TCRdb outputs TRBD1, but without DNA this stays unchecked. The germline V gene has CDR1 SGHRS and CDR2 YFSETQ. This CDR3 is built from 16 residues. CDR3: CASSFSDRGRYNEQFF.

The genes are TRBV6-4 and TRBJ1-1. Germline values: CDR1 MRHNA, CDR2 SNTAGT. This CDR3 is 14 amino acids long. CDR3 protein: CASSDTSTNTEAFF.

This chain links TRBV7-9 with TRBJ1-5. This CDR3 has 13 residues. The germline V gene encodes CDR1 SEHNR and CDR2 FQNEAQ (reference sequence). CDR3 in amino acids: CASSASAVRRQHF.

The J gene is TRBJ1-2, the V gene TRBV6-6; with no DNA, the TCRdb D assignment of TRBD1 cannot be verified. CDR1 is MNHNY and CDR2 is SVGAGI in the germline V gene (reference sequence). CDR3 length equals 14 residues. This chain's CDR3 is CASSYLTGGDGYTF.